Below, 19 T cell receptor beta chains from the same sample are listed, as sequenced in a study of blood T cell repertoires in COVID-19 (dated by TCRdb to 2020 to 2021). Preparation of the library involved the immunoSEQ multiplex PCR assay. Held by TCRdb, this immuneACCESS table contains in-frame sequences only and omits some clones. Under half of the omission traces to an unresolved V gene where checked; the cause of the rest is unknown. A total of 350,000 to 450,000 clones appear in this sample, about 89% of them only once. The top ten clones comprise about 1.9% of the sample. What was sequenced was PBMCs or T cells enriched from blood (not recorded which). The receptors were gathered from a man aged 40-55 years in a cohort exposed to, infected with or recovered from COVID-19 (not recorded which).

The rearrangement uses TRBV7-6 and TRBJ2-3; weak D call: TRBD2 (5 bases). Trimming took 2 bases from V and 4 from J, leaving 10 bases between them. The CDR3 consists of 14 residues. The germline V gene encodes CDR1 SGHVS and CDR2 FNYEAQ. CDR3 protein: CASSLRGSSDTQYF. The CDR3 DNA reads as TGTGCCAGCAGCTTACGAGGGAGCTCAGATACGCAGTATTTT.

CDR3 coding DNA: TGTGCCAGCAGCCCCGGACTAGCGGGAGGGGAGGATACGCAGTATTTT. Translation: CASSPGLAGGEDTQYF. The chain combines TRBV3-1 (or the pseudogene TRBV3-2) with TRBJ2-3; 15 bases map to TRBD2. This CDR3 spans 16 amino acids. Trimming cost V 4 bases and J 6 bases; bases outside gene matches: 5. Germline values: CDR1 LGHDT, CDR2 YNNKEL (reference sequence).

The chain couples TRBV5-6 to TRBJ2-7; 14 bases map to TRBD2. The junction had 9 bases not matched to a gene; V was cut back by 3 bases and J by 1 base. The CDR3 sequence is 18 residues long. Per the germline V gene, CDR1 is SGHDT and CDR2 is YYEEEE. The DNA for the CDR3 is TGTGCCAGCAGCTACCGACTAGCGGGAGGGTGGAGGTCCTACGAGCAGTACTTC. As protein: CASSYRLAGGWRSYEQYF.

This rearrangement joins TRBV18 to TRBJ2-7; TRBD2 might be the D (5 bases). The CDR3 sequence is 15 residues long. CDR1 is KGHSH, CDR2 LQKENI, per germline. Trimming pared 2 bases from V and 0 bases from J, leaving 11 bases between. The CDR3 is CASSPSQGGSYEQYF. The CDR3 DNA reads as TGTGCCAGCTCACCATCCCAAGGAGGCTCCTACGAGCAGTACTTC. Combining the CDR3 with reference TRBV18 and TRBJ2-7 gives the whole variable domain NAGVMQNPRHLVRRRGQEARLRCSPMKGHSHVYWYRQLPEEGLKFMVYLQKENIIDESGMPKERFSAEFPKEGPSILRIQQVVRGDSAAYFCASSPSQGGSYEQYFGPGTRLTVT.

The V call is TRBV28, the J call TRBJ2-5; no definite D call. Germline V gene data show CDR1 as MDHEN and CDR2 as SYDVKM. The V and J ends lost 2 bases and 5 bases respectively, with 3 bases between them. The CDR3 sequence is 11 residues long. The CDR3 bases are TGTGCCAGCAGTTTACGGGAGACCCAGTACTTC. This translates into CASSLRETQYF. Variable domain in full (rest from reference TRBV28 and TRBJ2-5): DVKVTQSSRYLVKRTGEKVFLECVQDMDHENMFWYRQDPGLGLRLIYFSYDVKMKEKGDIPEGYSVSREKKERFSLILESASTNQTSMYLCASSLRETQYFGPGTRLLVL.

The V call is TRBV28, the J call TRBJ1-5; perhaps TRBD1 as D (6 bases). The CDR3 covers 17 residues. Germline V CDR1 and CDR2: MDHEN, SYDVKM. Between the trimmed V and J ends, which lost 6 bases and 4 bases, there was a span of 22 bases. The CDR3 region is CASSGLGFTGMNQPQHF. In DNA form, the CDR3 reads TGTGCCAGCAGCGGCCTTGGGTTTACAGGGATGAATCAGCCCCAGCATTTT. The full variable domain, in which reference TRBV28 and TRBJ1-5 provide the parts outside the CDR3, is DVKVTQSSRYLVKRTGEKVFLECVQDMDHENMFWYRQDPGLGLRLIYFSYDVKMKEKGDIPEGYSVSREKKERFSLILESASTNQTSMYLCASSGLGFTGMNQPQHFGDGTRLSIL.

The rearrangement links TRBV5-1 to TRBJ2-7; 8 bases line up with TRBD1. CDR1 and CDR2 (germline): SGHRS, YFSETQ. This CDR3 has 16 amino acids. V gave up 0 bases and J gave up 2 bases; unmatched junction bases: 7. The CDR3 spells CASSLGDRQPTYEQYF. The CDR3 DNA reads as TGCGCCAGCAGCTTGGGGGACAGGCAACCAACCTACGAGCAGTACTTC.

The chain uses TRBV30 and TRBJ2-7; TRBD1 matches 8 bases. CDR3 length equals 15 residues. Trimming cost V 0 bases and J 6 bases; bases outside gene matches: 10. Looked up from germline, CDR1 is GTSNPN and CDR2 is SVGIG (reference sequence). As DNA, the CDR3 is TGTGCCTGGAGTGTACTACAGGGGGGCCAGGGCGAGCAGTACTTC. The encoded protein is CAWSVLQGGQGEQYF. Drawing the rest from reference TRBV30 and TRBJ2-7, the complete variable domain is SQTIHQWPATLVQPVGSPLSLECTVEGTSNPNLYWYRQAAGRGLQLLFYSVGIGQISSEVPQNLSASRPQDRQFILSSKKLLLSDSGFYLCAWSVLQGGQGEQYFGPGTRLTVT.

The chain couples TRBV28 to TRBJ2-3, with 8 bases matching TRBD1. CDR1 is MDHEN and CDR2 is SYDVKM in the germline V gene. V lost 5 bases, J lost 4 bases, and 8 bases stayed unmatched. The CDR3 loop spans 15 amino acids. As DNA, the CDR3 is TGTGCCAGCAGTGATGGACAGGGAAGTCCAGATACGCAGTATTTT. Residues: CASSDGQGSPDTQYF.

The CDR3 spells CASSLPPLAGGWNEQFF. In DNA, the CDR3 is TGTGCCAGCAGTTTGCCCCCCCTAGCGGGAGGGTGGAATGAGCAGTTCTTC. The chain employs TRBV28 and TRBJ2-1; 12 nucleotides align to TRBD2. J was trimmed by 7 bases and V by 3 bases; bases with no gene match: 10. The CDR3 is 17 amino acids. Germline-derived CDR1 and CDR2 are MDHEN and SYDVKM.

The V call is TRBV6-5, the J call TRBJ2-2; D not certain. This CDR3 spans 13 amino acids. Germline V CDR1 and CDR2: MNHEY, SVGAGI. Trimming stripped 10 bases from V and 5 bases from J, with 14 bases between. The CDR3 DNA sequence: TGTGCCACCGACCGGGTTACGACCGGGGAGCTGTTTTTT. It translates to CATDRVTTGELFF.

In this sample, this clone turned up once. The V gene is TRBV24-1, the J gene TRBJ2-2; tentatively, D is TRBD1 (5 bases). Germline loops: CDR1 KGHDR, CDR2 SFDVKD. The CDR3 has 13 amino acids. Trimming left V 5 bases short and J 3 bases short, with 6 bases between. CDR3 sequence (DNA): TGTGCCACCAGTGTCAGGGACACCGGGGAGCTGTTTTTT. The encoded protein is CATSVRDTGELFF.

The chain joins TRBV30 to TRBJ1-1, with D unclear. Germline V CDR1 and CDR2: GTSNPN, SVGIG (reference sequence). CDR3 length equals 12 residues. V was shortened by 3 bases and J by 4 bases, with 9 bases between the two germline ends. The CDR3 DNA is TGTGCCTGGAGGGGAGTGGGCACTGAAGCTTTCTTT. This encodes CAWRGVGTEAFF.

This clone was observed a few times. The chain uses TRBV20-1 and TRBJ2-7; 10 bases align to TRBD2. This CDR3 contains 13 residues. CDR1 and CDR2 (germline): DFQATT, SNEGSKA (reference sequence). V shed 3 bases, J shed 3 bases, and the junction held 2 bases outside the gene matches. CDR3 DNA sequence: TGCAGTGCTAGTGGGACTAGCGACTACGAGCAGTACTTC. Its protein product is CSASGTSDYEQYF.

This clone was observed once. The chain joins TRBV28 to TRBJ1-2; possibly TRBD1 for D (5 bases). The germline gives CDR1 MDHEN, CDR2 SYDVKM. V gave up 5 bases and J gave up 5 bases, with 15 bases separating them. The CDR3 consists of 14 residues. Here the CDR3 reads CASSNSIGGYGYTF. CDR3 sequence (DNA): TGTGCCAGCAGTAACAGCATCGGGGGATATGGCTACACCTTC.

V and J are TRBV6-2 or TRBV6-3 and TRBJ1-5, with TRBD1 matching 10 bases. J was trimmed by 2 bases and V by 6 bases; bases with no gene match: 10. The CDR3 covers 17 residues. Germline lookup yields CDR1 MNHEY and CDR2 SVGEGT. CDR3 coding DNA: TGTGCCAGCAGCGGAATCCTCGGGACAGGGGGCAATCAGCCCCAGCATTTT. This sequence encodes CASSGILGTGGNQPQHF.

The rearrangement links TRBV29-1 to TRBJ2-7, with a possible D match to TRBD2 (6 bases). Trimming shortened V by 0 bases and J by 4 bases, and 13 bases separated the two germline ends. The CDR3 extends over 14 amino acids. Per the germline V gene, CDR1 is SQVTM and CDR2 is ANQGSEA. The DNA for the CDR3 is TGCAGCGTTGAAGAGGTCGGGAGTGGATACGAGCAGTACTTC. This translates into CSVEEVGSGYEQYF.

This chain links TRBV6-5 with TRBJ2-7; possible D gene TRBD2, 5 bases. Germline lookup yields CDR1 MNHEY and CDR2 SVGAGI. There are 14 residues in the CDR3. The V gene lost 1 base and the J gene lost 3 bases, with 10 bases spanning the gap. DNA for the CDR3: TGTGCCAGCAGTTACTTCGGGGTTCGCTACGAGCAGTACTTC. Amino acid sequence: CASSYFGVRYEQYF.

The rearrangement links TRBV14 to TRBJ2-2, with TRBD2 identical over 10 bases. The germline V gene has CDR1 SGHDN and CDR2 FVKESK. V trimming: 4 bases; J trimming: 7 bases; junction bases outside the gene matches: 9. The CDR3 sequence is 16 residues long. The CDR3, as DNA: TGTGCCAGCAGCCGGGAGAGCGGGAGGGCCTTCGGGGAGCTGTTTTTT. Its protein product is CASSRESGRAFGELFF.